This T cell receptor beta chain was sequenced for a study of spatial heterogeneity in lung cancer. A unique molecular identifier was carried by every single TCR cDNA molecule. TCRdb reanalysed the 5' RACE reads using MiXCR and keeps one entry per CDR3 protein. The sample comprises around 50,000 distinct CDR3 sequences, roughly 7.6% of which are singletons, and roughly an eighth rests with the top ten. As regards this clonotype: Its matching antigen is unknown.

Time point denoted: sample taken at primary tumor resection. Tumor, nontumor lung or frozen PBMC supplied whole RNA that was sequenced unsorted. Samples came from some 73 TRACERx patients with untreated early-stage lung cancer. Study findings and constraints: TCRs found ubiquitously expanded in tumor appeared in blood more at resection than at follow-up.

Sequencing was performed on PBMCs, taken at surgery. This TCR came from a female donor with early-stage non-small cell lung cancer.

For the CDR3, the DNA is TGTGCCAGCAGGCGGGGAGGCCTCCAAGAGACCCAGTACTTC. Translation gives CASRRGGLQETQYF. The rearrangement joins TRBV7-9 to TRBJ2-5, with D tentatively TRBD2 (6 bases). Germline V gene sequence: CDR1 SEHNR, CDR2 FQNEAQ (reference sequence). V shed 6 bases and J shed 1 base, with 12 bases lying between them. The CDR3 is 14 amino acids. The full variable domain, in which reference TRBV7-9 and TRBJ2-5 provide the parts outside the CDR3, is DTGVSQNPRHKITKRGQNVTFRCDPISEHNRLYWYRQTLGQGPEFLTYFQNEAQLEKSRLLSDRFSAERPKGSFSTLEIQRTEQGDSAMYLCASRRGGLQETQYFGPGTRLLVL.